The present T cell receptor (beta chain) was sequenced within a study of OX40 agonist ivuxolimab in advanced cancers. Study results and limitations: Among T cells, CD8+ cells averaged more expanded clones than CD4+ cells.

The V gene's germline CDR1 is MRHNA and CDR2 SNTAGT. This CDR3 spans 14 amino acids. The ends were cut back, 7 bases at V and 4 bases at J, with 16 bases in the middle. Profiled with immunoSEQ multiplex PCR; TCRdb holds only in-frame clones, not every one. The table shows 45,000 to 50,000 clones, with almost 90% occurring only once. Remarks on this clone: The antigen is not known.

The input for sequencing was CD4+ or CD8+ T cells sorted from blood, taken in a trial of the OX40 agonist ivuxolimab. The origin of this receptor is an adult with an advanced solid tumor such as melanoma, head and neck, liver or kidney cancer. The genes are TRBV6-4 and TRBJ1-1, with D tentatively TRBD1 (5 bases). The CDR3 nucleotides read TGTGCCAGCACCGTGAGAGCGGGGGTCACTGAAGCTTTCTTT. Protein sequence: CASTVRAGVTEAFF.